The rows below give T cell receptor beta chains drawn from one sample of a study of blood T cell repertoires in COVID-19. Measured with immunoSEQ multiplex PCR; TCRdb has only the in-frame clones, and not every one. This sample carries around 130,000 clones, approximately 80% of them seen once, and the ten largest clones take over 6.5%. Sequencing was performed on peripheral blood. Receptor source: a human donor in a cohort sampled during active COVID-19. The CDR3 runs from the conserved cysteine through the conserved F or W. Fields, in order: D gene, V gene, clone size, J gene, CDR3 DNA, CDR3 protein. D genes are given only for firm matches. Not every row has a clone size; where given, it reads once, few, many or a size class.

>TRBD1|TRBV3-1/TRBV3-2|NA|TRBJ1-5
TGTGCCAGCAGCCAAGATATTCCAGGGGGTATTCAGCCCCAGCATTTT
CASSQDIPGGIQPQHF
>TRBD2|TRBV9|few|TRBJ2-1
TGTGCCAGCAGCCGTCTCCTTGGGCGGGGGACCGACAATGAGCAGTTCTTC
CASSRLLGRGTDNEQFF
>TRBD2|TRBV7-2|NA|TRBJ2-7
TGTGCCAGCAGCTTATGGGCCGCGGGGGGCGGGTTGACCTACGAGCAGTACTTC
CASSLWAAGGGLTYEQYF
>TRBD2|TRBV6-6|NA|TRBJ2-1
TGTGCCAGCAGTTACGTCCAGCGGGAGGGTTACAATGAGCAGTTCTTC
CASSYVQREGYNEQFF
>NA|TRBV6-6|few|TRBJ2-5
TGTGCCAGCAGTTACTTCCGGGAGACCCAGTACTTC
CASSYFRETQYF
>NA|TRBV4-1|NA|TRBJ2-7
TGCGCCAGCAGCCAAGGACGGGTCGGGTACGAGCAGTACTTC
CASSQGRVGYEQYF
>NA|TRBV10-3|NA|TRBJ2-7
TGTGCCATCAAGGACACAGGCCCCTACGAGCAGTACTTC
CAIKDTGPYEQYF
>NA|TRBV11-2|NA|TRBJ2-7
TGTGCCAGCAGCTCCCCCCCCGGCTACGAGCAGTACTTC
CASSSPPGYEQYF
>TRBD1|TRBV7-9|NA|TRBJ1-4
TGTGCCAGCAGCTTAGGAACAGGGGGTGATGAAAAACTGTTTTTT
CASSLGTGGDEKLFF
>TRBD1|TRBV6-5|NA|TRBJ1-1
TGTGCCAGCAGCGCCAAGGGGGCAGGAACTGAAGCTTTCTTT
CASSAKGAGTEAFF
>TRBD1|TRBV7-2|few|TRBJ2-7
TGTGCCAGCAGCTCCCGGGACAGGGACAACGAGCAGTACTTC
CASSSRDRDNEQYF
>NA|TRBV6-5|NA|TRBJ2-7
TGTGCCAGCATTCTCCCCTACTCCTACGAGCAGTACTTC
CASILPYSYEQYF
>TRBD2|TRBV11-2|NA|TRBJ2-7
TGTGCCAGCAGCTTGGTAGCGGGAGGGCCTTACGAGCAGTACTTC
CASSLVAGGPYEQYF
>NA|TRBV5-4|NA|TRBJ1-2
TGTGCCAGCAGCTTGGCTGGCGGATTTAACTATGGCTACACCTTC
CASSLAGGFNYGYTF
>NA|TRBV2|few|TRBJ2-7
TGTGCCACCTCCCGGGGTACCTCCTACGAGCAGTACTTC
CATSRGTSYEQYF
>NA|TRBV11-2|NA|TRBJ1-4
TGTGCCAGCAGCCGGACGGACTCCAAACATGAAAAACTGTTTTTT
CASSRTDSKHEKLFF
>TRBD1|TRBV9|once|TRBJ2-2
TGTGCCAGCAGCGTCGGACAGGGGGCGGACTGGGAGCTGTTTTTT
CASSVGQGADWELFF
>NA|TRBV11-3|NA|TRBJ1-6
TGTGCCAGCAGCCGAAGGGAGCAGCATAATTCACCCCTCCACTTT
CASSRREQHNSPLHF
>NA|TRBV9|NA|TRBJ1-2
TGTGCCAGCAGCGTAGCTGCCGGTGGCTACACCTTC
CASSVAAGGYTF
>TRBD1|TRBV13|NA|TRBJ2-7
TGTGCCAGCAGCTTAGAGGGACAGGGTGACTACGAGCAGTACTTC
CASSLEGQGDYEQYF
>TRBD2|TRBV27|NA|TRBJ2-3
TGTGCCAGCAGTTTATTCCCACCTCGGACTAGCGGTAGCACAGATACGCAGTATTTT
CASSLFPPRTSGSTDTQYF
>NA|TRBV21-1|NA|TRBJ2-7
TGTGCCAGCAGCAAAGGGGGAGACAGGGACCACGAGCAGTACTTC
CASSKGGDRDHEQYF